The rows below give T cell receptor beta chains drawn from one sample of a study of cytomegalovirus exposure and HLA in healthy donors. Sequencing was performed with immunoSEQ multiplex PCR; in TCRdb, only in-frame clones are kept and a portion is missing. The repertoire has approximately 150,000 clones, roughly 77% of them found once; the top ten carry 2% to 3%. The sequenced sample was PBMCs. The receptor set was obtained from a woman in her forties in good health and CMV-seropositive. Each CDR3 is given with its conserved first and last residue. Each record gives: D gene, clone size, J gene, V gene, CDR3 protein, CDR3 DNA. The D gene is left open where the match is weak. Part of the rows lack a size; the others show once, few, many or a class for expanded clones.

TRBD1 | - | TRBJ1-5 | TRBV2 | CASETGGNQPQHF | TGTGCCAGTGAGACAGGGGGGAATCAGCCCCAGCATTTT
- | - | TRBJ1-2 | TRBV10-3 | CAISAGGNYGYTF | TGTGCCATCAGCGCGGGAGGCAACTATGGCTACACCTTC
TRBD1 | - | TRBJ2-7 | TRBV13 | CASSKTDRGHEQYF | TGTGCCAGCAGCAAGACCGACAGGGGCCACGAGCAGTACTTC
- | - | TRBJ2-3 | TRBV19 | CASSARLRDTQYF | TGTGCCAGTAGTGCGCGGCTAAGGGATACGCAGTATTTT
- | - | TRBJ1-2 | TRBV4-1 | CASSQEDGATYGYTF | TGCGCCAGCAGCCAAGAGGATGGGGCAACCTATGGCTACACCTTC
- | - | TRBJ1-2 | TRBV9 | CASSAGGANYGYTF | TGTGCCAGCAGCGCCGGAGGGGCCAACTATGGCTACACCTTC
TRBD1 | few | TRBJ2-2 | TRBV5-4 | CASSSRDRVAGELFF | TGTGCCAGCAGCTCCCGGGACAGGGTAGCCGGGGAGCTGTTTTTT
- | - | TRBJ2-2 | TRBV10-3 | CAISEYSNQNTGELFF | TGTGCCATCAGTGAGTATAGCAACCAGAACACCGGGGAGCTGTTTTTT
- | - | TRBJ2-5 | TRBV7-8 | CASSSRIRETQYF | TGTGCCAGCAGCAGCAGGATCCGGGAGACCCAGTACTTC
TRBD2 | - | TRBJ2-5 | TRBV25-1 | CASSESRGRGETQYF | TGTGCCAGCAGTGAATCGCGCGGGAGGGGAGAGACCCAGTACTTC
TRBD1 | few | TRBJ1-2 | TRBV6-1 | CASSEETGTYGYTF | TGTGCCAGCAGTGAAGAGACAGGGACCTATGGCTACACCTTC
- | - | TRBJ2-2 | TRBV7-2 | CASSQPDRELFF | TGTGCCAGCAGCCAACCGGACAGGGAGCTGTTTTTT
- | once | TRBJ2-3 | TRBV6-5 | CASSYSPDTDTQYF | TGTGCCAGCAGTTACTCGCCAGACACAGATACGCAGTATTTT
TRBD1 | - | TRBJ2-7 | TRBV11-2 | CASSFGTGAYEQYF | TGTGCCAGCAGCTTCGGGACAGGGGCCTACGAGCAGTACTTC
- | - | TRBJ1-2 | TRBV6-1 | CASMVGGYGYTF | TGTGCCAGCATGGTGGGAGGCTATGGCTACACCTTC
TRBD1 | - | TRBJ1-4 | TRBV30 | CAWSRGLEKLFF | TGTGCCTGGAGTAGGGGGCTGGAAAAACTGTTTTTT
- | few | TRBJ2-2 | TRBV4-1 | CASSPRTRNTGELFF | TGCGCCAGCAGCCCGAGGACAAGGAACACCGGGGAGCTGTTTTTT
TRBD1 | - | TRBJ2-3 | TRBV30 | CAWSLRGQGDTDTQYF | TGTGCCTGGAGTCTCCGGGGACAGGGGGACACAGATACGCAGTATTTT
- | - | TRBJ2-1 | TRBV5-5 | CASSLAQGSYNEQFF | TGTGCCAGCAGCTTGGCGCAGGGGTCCTACAATGAGCAGTTCTTC
TRBD2 | once | TRBJ2-1 | TRBV5-8 | CASGGSGGTYNEQFF | TGTGCCAGCGGAGGAAGCGGGGGGACCTACAATGAGCAGTTCTTC
- | - | TRBJ1-1 | TRBV6-5 | CASLGRENTEAFF | TGTGCCTCATTGGGCAGGGAGAACACTGAAGCTTTCTTT
TRBD2 | - | TRBJ2-3 | TRBV4-3 | CASSPGTSGTDTQYF | TGCGCCAGCAGCCCCGGGACTAGCGGAACAGATACGCAGTATTTT
TRBD2 | - | TRBJ2-7 | TRBV7-2 | CASRTGLAGSYEQYF | TGTGCCAGCAGAACGGGACTAGCGGGTTCCTACGAGCAGTACTTC
- | - | TRBJ1-6 | TRBV2 | CASSERGAPLHF | TGTGCCAGCAGTGAACGAGGTGCACCCCTCCACTTT
TRBD2 | - | TRBJ2-5 | TRBV5-1 | CASSTRTSGGQETQYF | TGCGCCAGCAGCACCAGGACTAGCGGGGGGCAAGAGACCCAGTACTTC
- | few | TRBJ1-1 | TRBV19 | CASSTTVETEAFF | TGTGCCAGTAGTACCACAGTTGAAACTGAAGCTTTCTTT
TRBD1 | - | TRBJ2-5 | TRBV9 | CASSASGTAEETQYF | TGTGCCAGCAGCGCCTCCGGGACAGCAGAAGAGACCCAGTACTTC
- | few | TRBJ2-1 | TRBV6-5 | CASSPPGNRYNEQFF | TGTGCCAGCAGTCCCCCGGGTAATCGCTACAATGAGCAGTTCTTC
- | - | TRBJ2-7 | TRBV9 | CASSALPDSSYEQYF | TGTGCCAGCAGCGCCCTCCCTGACAGCTCCTACGAGCAGTACTTC
TRBD1 | once | TRBJ1-2 | TRBV18 | CASSSSQGDGYGYTF | TGTGCCAGCTCGTCAAGCCAGGGGGATGGCTATGGCTACACCTTC
- | - | TRBJ1-1 | TRBV4-1 | CASSQVFWGVETEAFF | TGCGCCAGCAGCCAAGTCTTCTGGGGGGTCGAAACTGAAGCTTTCTTT
- | - | TRBJ2-3 | TRBV5-3 | CACQRPRTDTQYF | TGTGCCTGCCAGAGGCCGCGCACAGATACGCAGTATTTT
- | - | TRBJ2-1 | TRBV7-9 | CASSSGLGEQFF | TGTGCCAGCAGCTCGGGACTTGGTGAGCAGTTCTTC
TRBD1 | - | TRBJ1-3 | TRBV6-1 | CASSEDVYQGVTGNTIYF | TGTGCCAGCAGTGAAGATGTATATCAGGGGGTGACTGGAAACACCATATATTTT
TRBD2 | few | TRBJ2-7 | TRBV7-9 | CASSLGSGEGPREQYF | TGTGCCAGCAGCTTAGGGAGCGGGGAGGGCCCCCGGGAGCAGTACTTC
- | - | TRBJ1-6 | TRBV4-1 | CASSQVPFGLSYNSPLHF | TGCGCCAGCAGCCAAGTGCCTTTCGGACTCTCCTATAATTCACCCCTCCACTTT
- | - | TRBJ1-2 | TRBV4-3 | CASSQDLSVSYGYTF | TGCGCCAGCAGCCAAGATCTCAGTGTTTCCTATGGCTACACCTTC
- | - | TRBJ2-1 | TRBV6-1 | CASSETGEQFF | TGTGCCAGCAGTGAAACGGGGGAGCAGTTCTTC
TRBD1 | - | TRBJ2-7 | TRBV6-1 | CASRSGQGGTYEQYF | TGTGCCAGCAGATCAGGACAGGGAGGAACCTACGAGCAGTACTTC
- | - | TRBJ2-3 | TRBV5-4 | CASSFDQAGTDTRYF | TGTGCCAGCAGCTTTGATCAGGCGGGAACAGATACGCGGTATTTT
TRBD2 | - | TRBJ2-7 | TRBV9 | CASSPRGSGHLYEQYF | TGTGCCAGCAGCCCGCGGGGTAGCGGGCACCTCTACGAGCAGTACTTC
TRBD2 | - | TRBJ2-7 | TRBV11-2 | CASSLVASGRRTAYEQYF | TGTGCCAGCAGCTTAGTAGCTAGCGGGAGGAGGACGGCCTACGAGCAGTACTTC